These 18 T cell receptor beta chains were all obtained from the same sample, sequenced in a study of cytomegalovirus exposure and HLA in healthy donors. Amplification used 60 Vbeta primers and 13 Jbeta primers. Repertoires were generated with immunoSEQ multiplex PCR, while TCRdb's copy carries only in-frame clones and drops some. This repertoire shows some 140,000 clones, more than 75% found once; its top ten account for 7.7%. The sequenced sample was PBMCs. The receptor source for this set is a man between 25 and 39 years old in good health and CMV-seropositive.

The rearrangement joins TRBV7-9 to TRBJ2-5; D is uncertain. The germline V gene has CDR1 SEHNR and CDR2 FQNEAQ (reference sequence). There are 12 residues in the CDR3. V was shortened by 5 bases and J by 5 bases, with 9 bases between the two germline ends. Here the CDR3 reads CASSHREETQYF. The CDR3 DNA follows: TGTGCCAGCAGCCATCGAGAGGAGACCCAGTACTTC. The full variable domain, with the rest looked up from reference TRBV7-9 and TRBJ2-5, is DTGVSQNPRHKITKRGQNVTFRCDPISEHNRLYWYRQTLGQGPEFLTYFQNEAQLEKSRLLSDRFSAERPKGSFSTLEIQRTEQGDSAMYLCASSHREETQYFGPGTRLLVL.

The table lists this clone with a few counts. The CDR3 region has the DNA TGTGCCAGCAGACGCCCGGGACAGTACACTGAAGCTTTCTTT. Its protein is CASRRPGQYTEAFF. The chain combines TRBV28 with TRBJ1-1, with TRBD1 identical over 7 bases. CDR1 and CDR2 from the germline V gene are MDHEN and SYDVKM. V shed 6 bases and J 3 bases; nucleotides not matched to a gene: 7. The CDR3 spans 14 residues.

The chain joins TRBV7-8 to TRBJ1-5; D may be TRBD1 (6 bases). CDR1 and CDR2 from the germline V gene are SGHVS and FQNEAQ. This CDR3 has 14 residues. V was trimmed by 0 bases and J by 6 bases, leaving 9 bases between them. CDR3 loop: CASSLAQGGQPQHF. As DNA, the CDR3 is TGTGCCAGCAGCTTAGCACAGGGCGGTCAGCCCCAGCATTTT.

The V and J genes are TRBV7-3 and TRBJ2-7, with D possibly matching TRBD1 (5 bases). V was cut by 2 bases and J by 1 base, with 9 bases left in between. Germline CDR1 reads SGHTA; CDR2 reads FQGTGA. The CDR3 consists of 14 residues. CDR3 nucleotides: TGTGCCAGCAGCTTAGGTGGGGCATCCTACGAGCAGTACTTC. It yields the protein CASSLGGASYEQYF.

The rearrangement uses TRBV30 and TRBJ1-2, with TRBD1 matching over 9 bases. J gave up 4 bases and V 2 bases, and 11 bases lay outside the gene matches. CDR3 length: 16 amino acids. The germline V gene encodes CDR1 GTSNPN and CDR2 SVGIG (reference sequence). Written as DNA, the CDR3 is TGTGCCTGGAGTAGGGGTGGGACAGGGAGCGGCTATGGCTACACCTTC. Its translation is CAWSRGGTGSGYGYTF. Using reference TRBV30 and TRBJ1-2 for the parts outside the CDR3, the full variable domain is SQTIHQWPATLVQPVGSPLSLECTVEGTSNPNLYWYRQAAGRGLQLLFYSVGIGQISSEVPQNLSASRPQDRQFILSSKKLLLSDSGFYLCAWSRGGTGSGYGYTFGSGTRLTVV.

The genes are TRBV19 and TRBJ1-5, with D possibly TRBD1 on 6 matching bases. The CDR3 has 15 residues. Germline CDR1 and CDR2: LNHDA and SQIVND (reference sequence). The V end lost 5 bases, the J end lost 0 bases, and 11 bases lay between the germline ends. DNA for the CDR3: TGTGCCAGTAGTCAAGGACAGAATAGCAATCAGCCCCAGCATTTT. Its protein product is CASSQGQNSNQPQHF.

This clone is a singleton in its sample. The CDR3: CASSPRGAGTDTQYF. CDR3 in DNA: TGTGCCAGCAGCCCTCGGGGGGCTGGCACAGATACGCAGTATTTT. This sequence joins TRBV9 and TRBJ2-3, with a tentative D call TRBD2 (7 bases). Germline-derived CDR1 and CDR2 are SGDLS and YYNGEE. The CDR3 is made up of 15 amino acids. Trimming shortened V by 4 bases and J by 1 base, and 13 bases separated the two germline ends.

This clone showed up just once. The chain has TRBV10-3 and TRBJ2-5, with D possibly TRBD2 on 5 matching bases. The germline V and J ends were trimmed by 4 bases and 3 bases, with 9 bases remaining between them. There are 13 residues in the CDR3. Germline CDR1 reads ENHRY; CDR2 reads SYGVKD. The DNA for the CDR3 is TGTGCCATCAGTGGCTCGGGGAAAGAGACCCAGTACTTC. It codes for CAISGSGKETQYF.

This rearrangement joins TRBV5-6 to TRBJ2-5; weak D call: TRBD2 (6 bases). CDR1 is SGHDT and CDR2 is YYEEEE in the germline V gene. The CDR3 covers 15 residues. V lost 6 bases to trimming and J lost 2 bases, with 17 bases between them. The CDR3 nucleotides are TGTGCCAGCACCCCCTGGGGAGGCGCGCAAGAGACCCAGTACTTC. Translating gives CASTPWGGAQETQYF. Drawing the rest from reference TRBV5-6 and TRBJ2-5, the complete variable domain is DAGVTQSPTHLIKTRGQQVTLRCSPKSGHDTVSWYQQALGQGPQFIFQYYEEEERQRGNFPDRFSGHQFPNYSSELNVNALLLGDSALYLCASTPWGGAQETQYFGPGTRLLVL.

The chain couples TRBV9 to TRBJ2-5, with TRBD2 as a possible D gene (5 bases). The CDR3 is 13 residues long. V dropped 0 bases and J dropped 5 bases, with 8 bases sitting between them. CDR1 and CDR2 (germline): SGDLS, YYNGEE. The CDR3 loop reads CASSVGEWETQYF. CDR3 sequence (DNA): TGTGCCAGCAGCGTAGGGGAGTGGGAGACCCAGTACTTC.

The chain carries TRBV18 and TRBJ2-3; no definite D call. The CDR3 runs 12 residues. Trimming stripped 3 bases from V and 8 bases from J, with 9 bases between. From germline, CDR1 is KGHSH and CDR2 LQKENI. In DNA, the CDR3 is TGTGCCAGCTCACCCCCTGAAGCTACGCAGTATTTT. Amino acid sequence: CASSPPEATQYF.

Remarks on this clone: Other DNA sequences in this specimen translate into the identical CDR3. The chain uses TRBV6-5 and TRBJ2-1, with 12 positions matching TRBD2. Germline V lookup: CDR1 MNHEY, CDR2 SVGAGI. The CDR3 covers 15 residues. After removal of 6 bases from V and 4 bases from J, the junction contained 4 bases not matched to a gene. DNA for the CDR3: TGTGCCAGCAGAAAGACTAGCGGGGGATACAATGAGCAGTTCTTC. Its translation is CASRKTSGGYNEQFF.

The V and J genes are TRBV12-5 and TRBJ1-6; a possible D gene is TRBD1 (5 bases). V dropped 2 bases and J dropped 9 bases, with 11 bases sitting between them. This CDR3 contains 14 residues. The V gene's germline CDR1 is LGHNT and CDR2 FRNRAP. CDR3 sequence reads: CASGLRQGGSPLHF. The CDR3 nucleotides read TGTGCTAGTGGTTTGCGCCAGGGAGGTTCACCCCTCCACTTT.

The chain is built from TRBV6-5 and TRBJ1-5; D not resolved. V was shortened by 4 bases and J by 0 bases, with 7 bases between the two germline ends. Looked up from germline, CDR1 is MNHEY and CDR2 is SVGAGI. The CDR3 is 14 residues long. CDR3 loop: CASSSQNSNQPQHF. DNA for the CDR3: TGTGCCAGCAGTTCACAGAATAGCAATCAGCCCCAGCATTTT.

The V gene is TRBV10-1, the J gene TRBJ2-6; 8 bases line up with TRBD1. V dropped 6 bases and J dropped 3; count of bases not matched to a gene: 7. The CDR3 totals 16 residues. In germline, CDR1 is WNHNN, CDR2 SYGVQD (reference sequence). CDR3 loop: CASSTDRDHGANVLTF. The CDR3 DNA reads TGCGCCAGCAGCACGGACAGGGACCATGGGGCCAACGTCCTGACTTTC.

The V call is TRBV10-1, the J call TRBJ2-3, with D possibly TRBD2 on 6 matching bases. CDR1 and CDR2 (germline): WNHNN, SYGVQD (reference sequence). The CDR3 extends over 16 amino acids. V was trimmed by 0 bases and J by 6 bases, leaving 16 bases between them. CDR3: CASSESGGSRGDTQYF. In nucleotides, the CDR3 is TGCGCCAGCAGTGAGTCGGGAGGCAGCAGAGGCGATACGCAGTATTTT.

This clone appeared a few times. This rearrangement joins TRBV19 to TRBJ2-2, with 7 nucleotides matching TRBD1. The V gene end was trimmed by 4 bases and the J gene end by 0 bases; junction bases not matched to a gene: 11. Germline values: CDR1 LNHDA, CDR2 SQIVND (reference sequence). This CDR3 spans 18 amino acids. This CDR3 reads CASSTSDRARTNTGELFF. DNA of the CDR3: TGTGCCAGTAGTACATCCGACAGGGCCCGAACGAACACCGGGGAGCTGTTTTTT.

The V call is TRBV5-1, the J call TRBJ2-3; D is uncertain. Germline CDR1 SGHRS, CDR2 YFSETQ. The CDR3 has 16 amino acids. Trimming took off 0 bases at V and 3 bases at J, with 14 bases between the two ends. The CDR3 sequence is CASSLAVGVGTDTQYF. CDR3 in DNA: TGCGCCAGCAGCTTGGCAGTCGGAGTCGGTACAGATACGCAGTATTTT.